This passage covers 22 T cell receptor beta chains from one sample sequenced in a study of PD-1 blockade in classical Hodgkin lymphoma (dated by TCRdb to 2020 to 2022). The time point label, as the study defines it: cycle 4 day 1 (C4D1), after more than 5 weeks of nivolumab. All trial patients had relapsed after autologous stem cell transplantation, with cohorts A, B and C differing in prior brentuximab vedotin exposure. Receptor libraries were prepared by the immunoSEQ multiplex PCR assay. TCRdb stores this immuneACCESS table with in-frame sequences only. Part of the clones is absent; in the studies checked, under half of the shortfall reflects unresolved V genes, and no reason is known for the rest. Counted in this sample were 20,000 to 25,000 clones; 81% of them appeared once. The top ten constitute 22% of the sample. The sample consisted of peripheral blood mononuclear cells (PBMCs), taken before the fourth cycle of nivolumab. The receptor source for this set is a human donor with classical Hodgkin lymphoma.

V usage is TRBV6-1 and J usage is TRBJ2-3, with no clear D. The germline V and J ends were trimmed by 2 bases and 6 bases, with 12 bases remaining between them. Germline CDR1 MNHNS, CDR2 SASEGT. The CDR3 runs 14 residues. CDR3 in DNA: TGTGCCAGCAGTGAACTAGGACGGTCCGATACGCAGTATTTT. This encodes CASSELGRSDTQYF.

The V call is TRBV28, the J call TRBJ1-1; the D gene is possibly TRBD1 (6 bases). Germline lookup yields CDR1 MDHEN and CDR2 SYDVKM. Trimming pared 4 bases from V and 0 bases from J, leaving 18 bases between. There are 17 residues in the CDR3. As DNA, the CDR3 is TGTGCCAGCAGTTCGACGCAAAGTGGGGGCTTGAACACTGAAGCTTTCTTT. It codes for CASSSTQSGGLNTEAFF.

The rearrangement uses TRBV2 and TRBJ1-5; D perhaps matches TRBD1 (6 bases). This CDR3 has 14 residues. In germline, CDR1 is SNHLY, CDR2 FYNNEI. V lost 4 bases and J lost 7, with 14 bases in between. CDR3 nucleotides: TGTGCCAGCAGTGGTGGAGGGGGAGGCCAGCCCCAGCATTTT. Its translation: CASSGGGGGQPQHF.

This rearrangement joins TRBV9 to TRBJ1-3; tentatively, D is TRBD1 (5 bases). Germline-derived CDR1 and CDR2 are SGDLS and YYNGEE. The CDR3 runs 13 residues. The ends were cut back, 3 bases at V and 3 bases at J, with 7 bases in the middle. The CDR3 nucleotides read TGTGCCAGCAGCGGAGGGGTTGGAAACACCATATATTTT. It yields the protein CASSGGVGNTIYF.

This clone was observed a few times. The gene calls are TRBV18 and TRBJ2-7; D gene uncertain. The V end was cut by 0 bases, the J end by 4 bases, with 7 bases between. CDR3 size: 13 residues. Germline V gives CDR1 KGHSH, CDR2 LQKENI. Written as DNA, the CDR3 is TGTGCCAGCTCACCACCTAGTTTGTACGAGCAGTACTTC. Translated: CASSPPSLYEQYF.

This chain joins TRBV28 and TRBJ1-1; maybe TRBD1 (5 bases). V gave up 6 bases and J gave up 4 bases, with 12 bases separating them. CDR1 MDHEN and CDR2 SYDVKM come from the germline V gene. This CDR3 has 13 residues. CDR3 coding DNA: TGTGCCAGCAGCCCCGGGGGTGGCACTGAAGCTTTCTTT. This gives the protein CASSPGGGTEAFF.

V gene TRBV9 combines with J gene TRBJ2-5, with D perhaps matching TRBD2 (7 bases). The CDR3 has 18 residues. Germline V gene sequence: CDR1 SGDLS, CDR2 YYNGEE. Trimming removed 0 bases at V and 5 bases at J, with 23 bases between. CDR3 region: CASSVGGGRRGGLETQYF. As DNA, the CDR3 is TGTGCCAGCAGCGTAGGCGGGGGCAGAAGGGGTGGGTTGGAGACCCAGTACTTC.

The V gene is TRBV12-5, the J gene TRBJ2-5, with TRBD2 matching over 11 bases. Germline assignment: CDR1 LGHNT and CDR2 FRNRAP. This CDR3 region has 19 residues. J was trimmed by 4 bases and V by 11 bases; bases with no gene match: 24. As DNA, the CDR3 is TGTGCTCTCCCACTCAAGAGGGCTAGCGGGAGGCAGGACCTAGAGACCCAGTACTTC. Translated, it gives CALPLKRASGRQDLETQYF.

The rearrangement uses TRBV5-1 and TRBJ2-1; D is unresolved. This CDR3 region has 12 residues. Trimming shortened V by 4 bases and J by 7 bases, and 9 bases separated the two germline ends. The germline CDR1 and CDR2 sequences are SGHRS and YFSETQ. CDR3 in DNA: TGCGCCAGCAGCCCGGGTTATAATGAGCAGTTCTTC. It yields the protein CASSPGYNEQFF.

The chain has TRBV13 and TRBJ2-1; the D gene is possibly TRBD2 (6 bases). Germline loops: CDR1 PRHDT, CDR2 FYEKMQ (reference sequence). The CDR3 has 15 residues. V was shortened by 3 bases and J by 9 bases, with 18 bases between the two germline ends. In DNA, the CDR3 is TGTGCCAGCAGCTTGGGTAGCGGCCCTCGCGCTGAGCAGTTCTTC. Translating gives CASSLGSGPRAEQFF.

J is TRBJ2-2 and V is TRBV5-6, with no clear D. Germline loops: CDR1 SGHDT, CDR2 YYEEEE. The CDR3 contains 12 residues. The ends were cut back, 2 bases at V and 6 bases at J, with 5 bases in the middle. The CDR3 protein is CASSFGPGELFF. The CDR3 DNA follows: TGTGCCAGCAGCTTTGGGCCCGGGGAGCTGTTTTTT.

The genes are TRBV9 and TRBJ2-7; D is ambiguous. This CDR3 has 12 residues. Germline CDR1 and CDR2: SGDLS and YYNGEE. Trimming removed 0 bases at V and 6 bases at J, with 7 bases between. The CDR3 DNA sequence: TGTGCCAGCAGCGTAGGAAGCAGCGAGCAGTACTTC. Translation: CASSVGSSEQYF.

The genes are TRBV6-5 and TRBJ2-5; 7 nucleotides align to TRBD1. This CDR3 is 14 amino acids long. Unmatched junction bases numbered 3, after V lost 0 bases and J lost 5 bases. CDR1 is MNHEY and CDR2 is SVGAGI in the germline V gene. The CDR3 DNA sequence: TGTGCCAGCAGTTACTCGACAGGGTTGGAGACCCAGTACTTC. The encoded protein is CASSYSTGLETQYF.

V gene TRBV12-5 combines with J gene TRBJ2-1; weak D call: TRBD2 (6 bases). Trimming pared 6 bases from V and 9 bases from J, leaving 9 bases between. Germline loops: CDR1 LGHNT, CDR2 FRNRAP. The CDR3 runs 11 residues. In DNA form, the CDR3 reads TGTGCTAGTGGCGGGAGAGCTGAGCAGTTCTTC. It is translated as CASGGRAEQFF.

V and J are TRBV7-8 and TRBJ1-5; no firm D call. The CDR3 spans 13 residues. In germline, CDR1 is SGHVS, CDR2 FQNEAQ. V lost 3 bases and J 7 bases, leaving 10 bases between the germline ends. The CDR3 DNA sequence: TGTGCCAGCAGCTTTGGGGTAAACCAGCCCCAGCATTTT. It translates to CASSFGVNQPQHF.

This chain joins TRBV7-8 and TRBJ1-2, with D uncertain. The CDR3 covers 15 residues. V shed 5 bases and J shed 4 bases, with 17 bases lying between them. The germline CDR1 and CDR2 sequences are SGHVS and FQNEAQ. For the CDR3, the DNA is TGTGCCAGCAGCCCATTGTTAAGTGGCGGCTATGGCTACACCTTC. Its translation is CASSPLLSGGYGYTF. Complete variable domain (other parts from reference TRBV7-8 and TRBJ1-2): GAGVSQSPRYKVAKRGQDVALRCDPISGHVSLFWYQQALGQGPEFLTYFQNEAQLDKSGLPSDRFFAERPEGSVSTLKIQRTQQEDSAVYLCASSPLLSGGYGYTFGSGTRLTVV.

This clone occurred once. The chain recombines TRBV2 with TRBJ2-3; 8 nucleotides align to TRBD1. The germline V gene encodes CDR1 SNHLY and CDR2 FYNNEI. The CDR3 contains 15 residues. V dropped 3 bases and J dropped 5; count of bases not matched to a gene: 7. The CDR3 coding sequence is TGTGCCAGCAGTGATTGGCAGGGGGCGGGAGATACGCAGTATTTT. Protein: CASSDWQGAGDTQYF.

CDR3 DNA: TGTGCCTGGACCTTGGACAGACGAGGACACAATGAGCAGTTCTTC. Translated, it gives CAWTLDRRGHNEQFF. V gene TRBV30 combines with J gene TRBJ2-1, with a tentative D call TRBD1 (6 bases). V was trimmed by 4 bases and J by 5 bases, leaving 18 bases between them. The CDR3 has 15 amino acids. Germline loops: CDR1 GTSNPN, CDR2 SVGIG (reference sequence). Supplemented by reference TRBV30 and TRBJ2-1, the full variable domain reads SQTIHQWPATLVQPVGSPLSLECTVEGTSNPNLYWYRQAAGRGLQLLFYSVGIGQISSEVPQNLSASRPQDRQFILSSKKLLLSDSGFYLCAWTLDRRGHNEQFFGPGTRLTVL.

A note on this clone: Other DNA sequences from this sample encode an identical CDR3 as well. The CDR3 coding sequence is TGTGCCAGCAGCTTGGGGACTAGCGGGGGGGCCCACGAGCAGTACTTC. Translated, it gives CASSLGTSGGAHEQYF. J is TRBJ2-7 and V is TRBV7-8; 16 bases are shared with TRBD2. This CDR3 region has 16 residues. Losses at the gene ends were 3 bases for V and 5 bases for J; bases not matched to a gene: 4. Germline V gives CDR1 SGHVS, CDR2 FQNEAQ.

The chain links TRBV30 to TRBJ2-1; 9 bases align to TRBD2. Looked up from germline, CDR1 is GTSNPN and CDR2 is SVGIG (reference sequence). V lost 2 bases, J lost 8 bases, and 10 bases stayed unmatched. CDR3 size: 15 residues. The CDR3 DNA is TGTGCCTGGAGTCTTAAGGTAGCGGGAGTTTATGAGCAGTTCTTC. Protein: CAWSLKVAGVYEQFF.

A single count supports this clone. The rearrangement joins TRBV2 to TRBJ1-6; 12 nucleotides line up with TRBD1. Losses at the gene ends were 3 bases for V and 4 bases for J; bases not matched to a gene: 7. The CDR3 has 18 residues. Germline lookup yields CDR1 SNHLY and CDR2 FYNNEI. This CDR3 reads CASSEGTGGRLYNSPLHF. DNA of the CDR3: TGTGCCAGCAGTGAGGGGACAGGGGGCCGCCTATATAATTCACCCCTCCACTTT.

The rearrangement links TRBV19 to TRBJ2-2, with 9 bases that match TRBD2. CDR1 and CDR2 (germline): LNHDA, SQIVND (reference sequence). The trim removed 5 bases at V and 7 bases at J, leaving 14 bases unmatched. CDR3 length: 17 amino acids. Written as DNA, the CDR3 is TGTGCCAGTAGTTTGTCTCAAGTAGCGGGAGACATCGGGGAGCTGTTTTTT. Its protein product is CASSLSQVAGDIGELFF.